These 17 T cell receptor beta chains share one sample of origin, sequenced in a study of chemoradiotherapy in HPV16-positive cancers. Assay: immunoSEQ multiplex PCR; the TCRdb copy retains only in-frame clones and omits some. The sample records about 8,900 clones, 70% to 90% being singletons. The sample here was tumor tissue, taken from a patient who underwent chemoradiotherapy. The receptors derive from a human donor with HPV-associated anogenital cancer.

The chain is built from TRBV19 and TRBJ2-4; D is uncertain. V lost 2 bases to trimming and J lost 0 bases, with 8 bases between them. Germline lookup yields CDR1 LNHDA and CDR2 SQIVND (reference sequence). CDR3 length: 15 amino acids. The CDR3 DNA reads TGTGCCAGTAGTATACCGTGGGTAGCCAAAAACATTCAGTACTTC. Protein sequence: CASSIPWVAKNIQYF.

The chain carries TRBV6-5 and TRBJ1-2; 7 positions match TRBD1. Germline loops: CDR1 MNHEY, CDR2 SVGAGI. There are 15 residues in the CDR3. The J segment lost 5 bases and the V segment lost 6 bases, leaving 12 bases of the junction unmatched. The CDR3 sequence is CASSFDRDPSYGYTF. The CDR3 DNA is TGTGCCAGCAGCTTCGACAGGGACCCATCATATGGCTACACCTTC.

The chain recombines TRBV7-9 with TRBJ1-2; D ambiguous. CDR3 length equals 15 residues. Trimming stripped 5 bases from V and 4 bases from J, with 17 bases between. CDR1 and CDR2 from the germline V gene are SEHNR and FQNEAQ (reference sequence). CDR3 DNA: TGTGCCAGCAGCGATATCCGTGGGGAGTCCTATGGCTACACCTTC. Residues: CASSDIRGESYGYTF.

Turning to this clone: One junction end does not reproduce the germline sequence, and a read error may be involved. The V gene is TRBV20-1, the J gene TRBJ1-2; maybe TRBD1 (6 bases). CDR3 length: 10 residues. Germline lookup yields CDR1 DFQATT and CDR2 SNEGSKA (reference sequence). The CDR3 loop reads CSARGGGPVF. The CDR3 DNA is TGCAGTGCCAGGGGCGGGGGCCCTGTCTTC.

The chain couples TRBV7-2 to TRBJ2-7, with TRBD2 as a possible D gene (5 bases). Trimming took off 6 bases at V and 0 bases at J, with 9 bases between the two ends. CDR3 length equals 13 residues. Germline lookup yields CDR1 SGHTA and CDR2 FQGNSA. DNA for the CDR3: TGTGCCAGCAGTAGGAGGAGCTCCTACGAGCAGTACTTC. This gives the protein CASSRRSSYEQYF.

The V call is TRBV5-1, the J call TRBJ1-3; no firm D call. CDR1 SGHRS and CDR2 YFSETQ come from the germline V gene. This CDR3 is built from 16 residues. Trimming shortened V by 1 base and J by 0 bases, and 11 bases separated the two germline ends. Written as DNA, the CDR3 is TGCGCCAGCAGCTTGACGGATTTATACTCTGGAAACACCATATATTTT. The encoded protein is CASSLTDLYSGNTIYF.

The chain recombines TRBV10-2 with TRBJ1-1; D gene unclear. V was trimmed by 6 bases and J by 0 bases, leaving 8 bases between them. Germline CDR1 and CDR2: WSHSY and SAAADI. This CDR3 is built from 13 residues. The CDR3 protein is CASRPDMNTEAFF. In DNA, the CDR3 is TGCGCCAGCAGACCAGACATGAACACTGAAGCTTTCTTT.

The chain joins TRBV5-6 to TRBJ2-2, with D possibly matching TRBD2 (6 bases). The CDR3 runs to 15 residues. Germline values: CDR1 SGHDT, CDR2 YYEEEE. Trimming shortened V by 1 base and J by 3 bases, and 10 bases separated the two germline ends. Here the CDR3 reads CASSLRLGDTGELFF. The CDR3 DNA reads TGTGCCAGCAGCTTGAGACTAGGCGACACCGGGGAGCTGTTTTTT.

Only a few counts were recorded for this clone. V usage is TRBV28 and J usage is TRBJ2-4; 12 bases agree with TRBD2. With 6 bases clipped from V and 0 bases from J, the junction kept 9 bases outside the gene matches. Germline CDR1 and CDR2: MDHEN and SYDVKM. The CDR3 loop spans 18 amino acids. CDR3 protein: CASRSGGTSGLAKNIQYF. CDR3 DNA sequence: TGTGCCAGCAGATCAGGGGGGACTAGCGGGTTAGCCAAAAACATTCAGTACTTC.

This clone was found a few times. This chain links TRBV30 with TRBJ1-4; D is ambiguous. CDR1 and CDR2 (germline): GTSNPN, SVGIG (reference sequence). This CDR3 spans 14 amino acids. V was clipped by 8 bases and J by 8 bases, with 21 bases between them. CDR3 sequence: CAADMAPPNEKLFF. The DNA of the CDR3 is TGTGCCGCCGATATGGCCCCCCCGAACGAAAAACTGTTTTTT.

The rearrangement links TRBV7-9 to TRBJ2-3; tentatively, D is TRBD2 (5 bases). Between the trimmed V and J ends, which lost 3 bases and 2 bases, there was a span of 12 bases. Germline CDR1 SEHNR, CDR2 FQNEAQ (reference sequence). This CDR3 is built from 15 residues. The DNA of the CDR3 is TGTGCCAGCAGCTTGGGTGGAGGAGTCACAGATACGCAGTATTTT. Translated: CASSLGGGVTDTQYF.

This chain uses TRBV6-4 with TRBJ2-3, with 9 positions matching TRBD1. Germline V gives CDR1 MRHNA, CDR2 SNTAGT. CDR3 size: 15 residues. After removal of 0 bases from V and 6 bases from J, the junction contained 4 bases not matched to a gene. The CDR3 spells CASSDSGQGSDTQYF. In DNA form, the CDR3 reads TGTGCCAGCAGTGACTCAGGACAGGGGTCGGATACGCAGTATTTT.

This chain joins TRBV4-1 and TRBJ2-1, with D perhaps matching TRBD2 (5 bases). Per the germline V gene, CDR1 is MGHRA and CDR2 is YSYEKL. The CDR3 contains 13 residues. V was cut by 0 bases and J by 9 bases, with 9 bases left in between. This CDR3 reads CASSQDAGSEQFF. The CDR3 bases are TGCGCCAGCAGCCAAGATGCTGGGAGTGAGCAGTTCTTC.

V and J are TRBV7-6 and TRBJ2-5; D not certain. Germline V gives CDR1 SGHVS, CDR2 FNYEAQ. This CDR3 contains 13 residues. Trimming pared 1 base from V and 1 base from J, leaving 4 bases between. The chain's CDR3 is CASSLDGQETQYF. The DNA for the CDR3 is TGTGCCAGCAGCTTAGACGGCCAAGAGACCCAGTACTTC. Using reference TRBV7-6 and TRBJ2-5 for the parts outside the CDR3, the full variable domain is GAGVSQSPRYKVTKRGQDVALRCDPISGHVSLYWYRQALGQGPEFLTYFNYEAQQDKSGLPNDRFSAERPEGSISTLTIQRTEQRDSAMYRCASSLDGQETQYFGPGTRLLVL.

The genes are TRBV28 and TRBJ1-5; D unresolved. The CDR3 contains 13 residues. Germline V CDR1 and CDR2: MDHEN, SYDVKM. With 2 bases removed from V and 5 bases from J, the gap between germline ends came to 7 bases. The CDR3 coding sequence is TGTGCCAGCAGTTTAGGAACATATCAGCCCCAGCATTTT. It yields the protein CASSLGTYQPQHF.

The gene calls are TRBV5-1 and TRBJ2-7, with D perhaps matching TRBD1 or TRBD2 (5 bases each). This CDR3 comprises 14 residues. V lost 0 bases to trimming and J lost 2 bases, with 9 bases between them. CDR1 and CDR2 (germline): SGHRS, YFSETQ. CDR3 protein: CASSLDGGPYEQYF. The CDR3 region has the DNA TGCGCCAGCAGCTTGGATGGGGGTCCCTACGAGCAGTACTTC.

The gene calls are TRBV30 and TRBJ2-5; D might be TRBD2 (5 bases). This CDR3 has 16 amino acids. The germline V and J ends were trimmed by 0 bases and 4 bases, with 18 bases remaining between them. CDR1 is GTSNPN, CDR2 SVGIG, per germline (reference sequence). In DNA form, the CDR3 reads TGTGCCTGGAGTGTATTACGGGATCCCCCAAGAGAGACCCAGTACTTC. Protein: CAWSVLRDPPRETQYF.